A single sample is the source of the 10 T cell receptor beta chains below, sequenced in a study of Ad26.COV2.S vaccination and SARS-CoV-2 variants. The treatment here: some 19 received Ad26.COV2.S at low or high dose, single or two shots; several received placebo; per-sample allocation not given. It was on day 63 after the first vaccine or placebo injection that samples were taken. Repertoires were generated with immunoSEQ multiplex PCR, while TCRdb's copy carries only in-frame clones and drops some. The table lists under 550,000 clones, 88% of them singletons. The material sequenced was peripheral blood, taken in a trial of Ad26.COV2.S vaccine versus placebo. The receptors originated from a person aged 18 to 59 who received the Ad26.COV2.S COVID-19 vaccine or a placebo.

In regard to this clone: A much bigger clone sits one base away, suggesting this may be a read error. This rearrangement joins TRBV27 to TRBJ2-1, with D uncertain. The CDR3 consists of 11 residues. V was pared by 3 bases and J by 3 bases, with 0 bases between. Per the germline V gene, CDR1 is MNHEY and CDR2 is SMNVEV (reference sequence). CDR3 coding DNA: TGTGCCAGCAGTTTCTACAATGAGCAGTTCTTC. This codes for CASSFYNEQFF.

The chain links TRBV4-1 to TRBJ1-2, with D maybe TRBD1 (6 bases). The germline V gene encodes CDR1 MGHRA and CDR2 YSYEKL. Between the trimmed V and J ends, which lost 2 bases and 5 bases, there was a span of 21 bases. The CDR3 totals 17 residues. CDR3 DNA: TGCGCCAGCAGCCAACCTGGGCGGTCAGGGGCGGGTTATGGCTACACCTTC. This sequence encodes CASSQPGRSGAGYGYTF.

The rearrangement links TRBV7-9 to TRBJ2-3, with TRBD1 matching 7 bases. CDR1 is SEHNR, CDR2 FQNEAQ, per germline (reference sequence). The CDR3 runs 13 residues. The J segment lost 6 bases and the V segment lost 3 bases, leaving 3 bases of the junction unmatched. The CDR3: CASSFTGVDTQYF. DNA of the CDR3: TGTGCCAGCAGCTTTACAGGGGTTGATACGCAGTATTTT.

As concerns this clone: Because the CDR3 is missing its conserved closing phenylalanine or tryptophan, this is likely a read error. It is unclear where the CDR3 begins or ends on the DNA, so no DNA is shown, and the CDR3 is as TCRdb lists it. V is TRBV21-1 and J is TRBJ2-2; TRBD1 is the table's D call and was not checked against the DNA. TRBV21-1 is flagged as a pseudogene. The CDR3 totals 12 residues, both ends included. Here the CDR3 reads CASRHDRAKIPG.

For the CDR3, the DNA is TGTGCCAGCAGTGATGGGACAGCGGGGGGTCTCCTCCACTTT. This sequence encodes CASSDGTAGGLLHF. The chain recombines TRBV6-1 with TRBJ1-6; 7 bases align to TRBD1. V shed 3 bases and J 15 bases; nucleotides not matched to a gene: 11. The germline V gene has CDR1 MNHNS and CDR2 SASEGT. This CDR3 spans 14 amino acids.

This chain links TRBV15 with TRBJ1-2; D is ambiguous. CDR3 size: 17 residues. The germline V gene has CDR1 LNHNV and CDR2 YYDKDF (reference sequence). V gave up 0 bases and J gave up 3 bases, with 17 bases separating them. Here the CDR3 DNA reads TGTGCCACCAGCAGAGAGGCAGGAAAAGGACTATACTATGGCTACACCTTC. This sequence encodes CATSREAGKGLYYGYTF.

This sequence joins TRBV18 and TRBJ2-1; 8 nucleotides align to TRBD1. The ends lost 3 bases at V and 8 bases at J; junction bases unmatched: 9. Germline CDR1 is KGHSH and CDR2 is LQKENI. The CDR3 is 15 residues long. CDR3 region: CASSPYVRGQDEQFF. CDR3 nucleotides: TGTGCCAGCTCACCCTATGTCAGGGGGCAGGATGAGCAGTTCTTC.

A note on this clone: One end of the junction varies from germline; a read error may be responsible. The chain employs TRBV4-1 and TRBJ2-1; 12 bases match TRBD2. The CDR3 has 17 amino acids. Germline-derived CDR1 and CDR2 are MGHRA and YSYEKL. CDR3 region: CASSQDRLAGVYTEQFF. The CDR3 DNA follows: TGCGCCAGCAGCCAAGATAGACTAGCGGGGGTGTACACTGAGCAGTTCTTC.

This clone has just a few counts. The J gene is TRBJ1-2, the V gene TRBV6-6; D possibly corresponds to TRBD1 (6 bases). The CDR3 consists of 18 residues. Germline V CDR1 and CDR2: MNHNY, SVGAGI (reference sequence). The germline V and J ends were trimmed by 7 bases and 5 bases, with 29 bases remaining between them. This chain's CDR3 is CASIRGLLLRGRLYGYTF. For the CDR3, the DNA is TGTGCCAGCATTCGAGGGCTTCTACTCCGGGGGCGCTTGTATGGCTACACCTTC.

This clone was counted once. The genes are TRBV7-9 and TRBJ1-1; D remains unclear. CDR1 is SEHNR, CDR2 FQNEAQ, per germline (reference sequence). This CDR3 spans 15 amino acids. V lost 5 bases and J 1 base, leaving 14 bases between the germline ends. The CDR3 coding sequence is TGTGCCAGCAGCCATAGGCCCCCAAAGAACACTGAAGCTTTCTTT. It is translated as CASSHRPPKNTEAFF. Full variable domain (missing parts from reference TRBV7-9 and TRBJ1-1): DTGVSQNPRHKITKRGQNVTFRCDPISEHNRLYWYRQTLGQGPEFLTYFQNEAQLEKSRLLSDRFSAERPKGSFSTLEIQRTEQGDSAMYLCASSHRPPKNTEAFFGQGTRLTVV.